A selection of T cell receptor beta chains follows, all from one sample in a study of radiotherapy plus CTLA-4 blockade in lung cancer. Repertoires were generated with immunoSEQ multiplex PCR, while TCRdb's copy carries only in-frame clones and drops some. This sample has around 90,000 clones, with about 83% found just once. Material: peripheral blood, obtained from a patient treated with radiotherapy plus ipilimumab. Source of these receptors: a human donor with non-small cell lung cancer who had stable disease on radiotherapy plus ipilimumab. The CDR3 runs from the conserved cysteine through the conserved F or W. A D gene is named only where the DNA matches it firmly. The size of a clone is reported for some rows only, either as once, few or many, or as a class for expanded clones.

D gene	clone size	V gene	J gene	CDR3 protein	CDR3 DNA
.	.	TRBV29-1	TRBJ2-1	CSSRPGSNEQFF	TGCAGCTCACGTCCAGGGTCGAATGAGCAGTTCTTC
.	.	TRBV13	TRBJ2-2	CASSLAEPGELFF	TGTGCCAGCAGCTTAGCAGAGCCCGGGGAGCTGTTTTTT
TRBD2	.	TRBV29-1	TRBJ2-1	CSVEAGTSGYNEQFF	TGCAGCGTTGAGGCAGGTACTAGCGGATACAATGAGCAGTTCTTC
.	.	TRBV7-9	TRBJ2-3	CASSLRRDTQYF	TGTGCCAGCAGCTTACGGCGAGATACGCAGTATTTT
.	.	TRBV4-1	TRBJ2-7	CASSQTRGGPYEQYF	TGTGCCAGCAGCCAAACCCGGGGCGGGCCCTACGAGCAGTACTTC
.	.	TRBV7-6	TRBJ1-2	CASSPGGLVYGYTF	TGTGCCAGCAGTCCGGGGGGGTTAGTCTATGGCTACACCTTC
.	.	TRBV9	TRBJ1-1	CASSVVPATEAFF	TGTGCCAGCAGCGTTGTCCCCGCAACCGAAGCTTTCTTT
.	once	TRBV10-1	TRBJ2-5	CASSDGPQETQYF	TGCGCCAGCAGTGATGGGCCACAAGAGACCCAGTACTTC
.	.	TRBV11-3	TRBJ2-2	CASSLAGSGSGGELFF	TGTGCCAGCAGCTTAGCAGGTTCGGGGAGCGGCGGGGAGCTGTTTTTT
.	.	TRBV5-6	TRBJ1-6	CASSQNRVDSPLHF	TGTGCCAGCAGCCAAAACAGGGTTGATTCACCCCTCCACTTT
.	.	TRBV6-5	TRBJ1-5	CASSLGGSYQPQHF	TGTGCCAGCAGTTTGGGGGGGAGCTATCAGCCCCAGCATTTT
.	.	TRBV9	TRBJ2-7	CASSVPPGPYSYEQYF	TGTGCCAGCAGCGTACCCCCCGGGCCGTATTCCTACGAGCAGTACTTC
.	.	TRBV28	TRBJ2-2	CASSLQTGELFF	TGTGCCAGCAGTCTACAAACCGGGGAGCTGTTTTTT
TRBD1	.	TRBV28	TRBJ2-5	CASSLMTGVDVQETQYF	TGTGCCAGCAGTTTAATGACAGGGGTGGACGTACAAGAGACCCAGTACTTC
.	.	TRBV7-9	TRBJ2-5	CASSLGQAYQETQYF	TGTGCCAGCAGCTTAGGACAGGCGTACCAAGAGACCCAGTACTTC
TRBD1	.	TRBV19	TRBJ1-2	CASSIYSRTGPYGYTF	TGTGCCAGTAGTATCTACTCCCGGACAGGACCTTATGGCTACACCTTC
.	.	TRBV6-5	TRBJ1-5	CASSYPGLGNQPQHF	TGTGCCAGCAGTTATCCGGGGTTAGGCAATCAGCCCCAGCATTTT
TRBD2	.	TRBV7-9	TRBJ2-6	CASSPRTSGGLSGANVLTF	TGTGCCAGCAGCCCACGGACTAGCGGGGGCCTCTCGGGGGCCAACGTCCTGACTTTC
.	.	TRBV19	TRBJ2-1	CASSIRTPEGEQFF	TGTGCCAGTAGTATTCGGACCCCGGAGGGTGAGCAGTTCTTC
.	.	TRBV9	TRBJ2-1	CASSVSSPTGEQFF	TGTGCCAGCAGCGTATCGTCGCCGACGGGTGAGCAGTTCTTC
.	.	TRBV2	TRBJ1-6	CASTQTTNYNSPLHF	TGTGCCAGCACCCAGACAACAAACTATAATTCACCCCTCCACTTT
.	.	TRBV9	TRBJ1-4	CASSVGVGYEKLFF	TGTGCCAGCAGCGTAGGGGTAGGGTACGAAAAACTGTTTTTT